Listed below are T cell receptor beta chains from one sample, sequenced in a study of T-cell reconstitution after alpha-beta-depleted transplantation in children. TCRdb processed the PCR reads anew with MiXCR; each CDR3 protein has one entry. The data contain about 600,000 distinct CDR3 sequences, under 12% of them singletons. The material was PBMCs from the stem cell graft donor, obtained from the stem cell graft. Receptor source: a human donor who donated a stem cell graft to a child with acute myeloid leukemia. CDR3s include the opening cysteine and the closing phenylalanine or tryptophan. A row's size may be missing; if present it is once, few, many or a size class.

cdr3_aa	v_call	j_call	clone_size	cdr3_length
CSATPQRGTDTQYF	TRBV20-1	TRBJ2-3	.	14
CATSRLGTDTQYF	TRBV7-9	TRBJ2-3	few	13
CSARVAGRQDEQYF	TRBV20-1	TRBJ2-7	many	14
CASWLGGSQNIQYF	TRBV7-2	TRBJ2-4	many	14
CSARASGRTGETQYF	TRBV20-1	TRBJ2-5	many	15
CSVLTGGGGETQYF	TRBV29-1	TRBJ2-5	.	14
CASGLAGGLEQFF	TRBV5-1	TRBJ2-1	.	13
CASSLSGRATDTQYF	TRBV5-5	TRBJ2-3	.	15
CSAPGTGVSGRAYEQYF	TRBV20-1	TRBJ2-7	few	17
CASYPRGRANTEAFF	TRBV18	TRBJ1-1	.	15
CSVEGLDYGYTF	TRBV29-1	TRBJ1-2	few	12
CSAPFSLSYEQYF	TRBV20-1	TRBJ2-7	.	13
CASSLSGEGAQYF	TRBV27	TRBJ2-5	many	13
CASSPRLAAGEQYF	TRBV12-3/TRBV12-4	TRBJ2-7	.	14
CASKQGTETQYF	TRBV23-1	TRBJ2-5	few	12
CASSLGGQGYEQYF	TRBV7-9	TRBJ2-7	many	14
CSVPGQGYGYTF	TRBV29-1	TRBJ1-2	.	12
CSASRLGRGDTEAFF	TRBV20-1	TRBJ1-1	few	15
CASSSNSNQPQHF	TRBV5-1	TRBJ1-5	many	13
CASSQFPGLAGEETQYF	TRBV4-2	TRBJ2-5	few	17
CASSFSRVEAFF	TRBV7-2	TRBJ1-1	few	12
CATSRDGGNTIYF	TRBV15	TRBJ1-3	many	13
CASSPRRWDRAQSINIQYF	TRBV5-1	TRBJ2-4	.	19
CASTPTSYGYTF	TRBV7-9	TRBJ1-2	few	12
CASSQVLTGGANEQFF	TRBV3-1	TRBJ2-1	.	16
CASRQEGGYEQYF	TRBV5-1	TRBJ2-7	few	13
CASSIAGRSYEQYF	TRBV19	TRBJ2-7	once	14
CASSVGGTQYF	TRBV9	TRBJ2-5	many	11
CASSTSTGVGNQPQHF	TRBV12-3/TRBV12-4	TRBJ1-5	.	16
CASTRGGVVNEQYF	TRBV12-3/TRBV12-4	TRBJ2-7	many	14
CAISGTEAYGYTF	TRBV10-3	TRBJ1-2	many	13
CASSTGTGVNHNEQFF	TRBV7-2	TRBJ2-1	many	16
CASSLRQVSGANVLTF	TRBV3-1	TRBJ2-6	.	16
CANAGTTDTQYF	TRBV23-1	TRBJ2-3	.	12
CSVEGWDRDEQYF	TRBV29-1	TRBJ2-7	.	13
CASSLGHSGANVLTF	TRBV5-1	TRBJ2-6	few	15
CSAPRRGAEAFF	TRBV20-1	TRBJ1-1	few	12
CSVVVPKAKNIQYF	TRBV29-1	TRBJ2-4	few	14
CASSIARKEQFF	TRBV19	TRBJ2-1	.	12
CASSSSAGNSPLHF	TRBV6-5	TRBJ1-6	.	14
CSVEASGRVNTQYF	TRBV29-1	TRBJ2-3	few	14
CASSHWTEHNEQFF	TRBV14	TRBJ2-1	once	14
CASSSNRGTYNEQFF	TRBV7-3	TRBJ2-1	many	15
CSAGSGRAYEQFF	TRBV29-1	TRBJ2-1	.	13
CASSVRTGSSSGNTIYF	TRBV11-2	TRBJ1-3	few	17
CATSRASGWTDTQYF	TRBV15	TRBJ2-3	many	15
CASSVGLAGGEISYEQYF	TRBV9	TRBJ2-7	.	18
CANPLAGDRQDTQYF	TRBV6-2/TRBV6-3	TRBJ2-3	many	15
CASSLATGGRETQYF	TRBV7-9	TRBJ2-5	.	15
CSVEGLAGPYEQYF	TRBV29-1	TRBJ2-7	many	14
CASSEGQSREQYF	TRBV5-1	TRBJ2-7	few	13
CASSLGGAERETQYF	TRBV12-3/TRBV12-4	TRBJ2-5	few	15
CATGRWGVNTEAFF	TRBV24-1	TRBJ1-1	many	14
CASSKSDGGYEKLFF	TRBV3-1	TRBJ1-4	.	15